This T cell receptor beta chain was sequenced for a study of early T cells in non-severe SARS-CoV-2 infection. As for the study in general: Chains were not paired, and sequencing was done on bulk RNA from unsorted whole blood. Whole-study results and caveats: Missing private and CD4 specificities, VDJdb matching favored anti-spike CD8 responses.

V lost 2 bases, J lost 8 bases, and 18 bases lay in between. CDR3 length equals 16 residues. Germline loops: CDR1 MNHEY, CDR2 SMNVEV (reference sequence). The table lists this clonotype with many counts. Its specificity is unknown. Individual cDNA molecules were tagged with unique molecular identifiers. A single record per CDR3 protein comes from TCRdb applying MiXCR to the 5' RACE reads. This table has about 45,000 distinct CDR3 sequences, about 9.9% appearing once. This TCR derives from an adult who was a healthcare worker with PCR-confirmed SARS-CoV-2 infection or an uninfected control (not recorded which). The V and J genes are TRBV27 and TRBJ1-4, with D perhaps matching TRBD1 (5 bases). The specimen was whole blood. The DNA of the CDR3 is TGTGCCAGCAGTTTAGACCCCGCCGGGGGGAGCGAAAAACTGTTTTTT. Translated: CASSLDPAGGSEKLFF. Drawing the rest from reference TRBV27 and TRBJ1-4, the complete variable domain is EAQVTQNPRYLITVTGKKLTVTCSQNMNHEYMSWYRQDPGLGLRQIYYSMNVEVTDKGDVPEGYKVSRKEKRNFPLILESPSPNQTSLYFCASSLDPAGGSEKLFFGSGTQLSVL.